The clone carrying this T cell receptor beta chain was counted once. The source of the sample is a study of tumor-infiltrating lymphocytes in oesophageal squamous cell carcinoma. Using its own MiXCR run on the PCR reads, TCRdb lists one record per CDR3 protein. The sample records around 15,000 distinct CDR3 sequences, roughly half being singletons. Germline V CDR1 and CDR2: SGHRS, YFSETQ. This CDR3 region has 11 residues. The gene calls are TRBV5-1 and TRBJ2-1; TRBD2 matches 7 bases. The end of the DNA aligns better with TRBJ2-7, so the J call may be wrong. The source is a female donor with esophageal squamous cell carcinoma. Sequenced material: esophageal tumor tissue. Here the CDR3 DNA reads TGCGCCAGTTCGGGGGGCTACGAGCAGTACTTC. Protein sequence: CASSGGYEQYF.